This T cell receptor beta chain comes out of a study of memory CD4+ T cells and cytomegalovirus serostatus. Measured with immunoSEQ multiplex PCR; TCRdb has only the in-frame clones, and not every one. The sample consists of over 50,000 clones, around four fifths of them appearing once. The sort gate was single viable CD3+CD4+CD8-CD45RO+ cells for memory CD4+ T cells. CMV serostatus came from serum IgG against pp150, pp28, p38, p52. Positive selection with CD4 microbeads enriched total CD4+ T cells. As concerns this clone: Its target is not known.

General study results and limits: Median bootstrapped AUC for CMV status was about 0.94 originally, around 0.91 US-trained. The CMV-associated TCR signature appears largely within the CD4+ memory repertoire.

Germline CDR1 reads LNHDA; CDR2 reads SQIVND (reference sequence). V dropped 3 bases and J dropped 6; count of bases not matched to a gene: 3. This CDR3 spans 14 amino acids. The sequenced sample was memory CD4+ T cells from blood. The clonotype originates from an adult in good health and CMV-seronegative. The chain couples TRBV19 to TRBJ2-3; 10 bases are a match to TRBD2. The CDR3 here is CASSMLAGVDTQYF. The CDR3 region has the DNA TGTGCCAGTAGTATGCTAGCGGGGGTTGATACGCAGTATTTT.